Listed below are T cell receptor beta chains from one sample, sequenced in a study of blood T cells in healthy people across ages. MiXCR was run by TCRdb on the 5' RACE reads, yielding one entry per CDR3 protein. Here the sample spans fewer than 2,000,000 distinct CDR3 sequences, around 36% being singletons. Sequencing was performed on blood. The receptor source for this set is a woman in her 30s in good health. Both conserved end residues are part of each CDR3. A D gene is named only where the DNA matches it firmly. The size field is filled for only some rows; it gives once, few, many or a size class.

>TRBD1|TRBV6-6|.|TRBJ2-7
CASSYGQGVGEQYF
TGTGCCAGCAGTTACGGGCAGGGGGTCGGCGAGCAGTACTTC
>.|TRBV20-1|.|TRBJ1-2
CSARDGGGSGYGYTF
TGCAGTGCTAGAGATGGGGGGGGTTCTGGCTATGGCTACACCTTC
>TRBD1|TRBV5-1|.|TRBJ2-6
CASSASGTATSGANVLTF
TGCGCCAGCAGCGCCTCCGGGACAGCCACCTCTGGGGCCAACGTCCTGACTTTC
>.|TRBV24-1|.|TRBJ2-5
CATSWAGEETQYF
TGTGCCACCAGCTGGGCAGGGGAAGAGACCCAGTACTTC
>TRBD2|TRBV7-9|few|TRBJ2-3
CASSLPTSGVEDTQYF
TGTGCCAGCAGCTTACCCACTAGCGGGGTTGAGGATACGCAGTATTTT
>.|TRBV6-2/TRBV6-3|.|TRBJ1-1
CASTPVGWGSTEAFF
TGTGCCAGCACTCCTGTTGGGTGGGGTAGCACTGAAGCTTTCTTT
>TRBD2|TRBV4-2|many|TRBJ2-3
CASSPPGVRGYNTQYF
TGTGCCAGCAGCCCACCCGGGGTGCGGGGGTATAATACGCAGTATTTT
>.|TRBV20-1|.|TRBJ2-4
CSARDPGKDIQYF
TGCAGTGCTAGAGATCCGGGGAAGGACATTCAGTACTTC
>TRBD1|TRBV30|.|TRBJ1-6
CAWSAGTGRSPLHF
TGTGCCTGGAGCGCCGGGACAGGTCGTTCACCCCTCCACTTT
>.|TRBV28|few|TRBJ1-2
CASSPKGSSNYGYTF
TGTGCCAGCAGTCCTAAGGGCAGTTCTAACTATGGCTACACCTTC
>TRBD2|TRBV7-2|few|TRBJ2-1
CASSLARLAWNEQFF
TGTGCCAGCAGCTTAGCGAGACTAGCGTGGAATGAGCAGTTCTTC
>.|TRBV10-3|few|TRBJ1-2
CAISIQNYGYTF
TGTGCCATCAGTATACAGAACTATGGCTACACCTTC
>.|TRBV6-2/TRBV6-3|few|TRBJ2-3
CASSFAGAPTDTQYF
TGTGCCAGCAGTTTTGCGGGGGCCCCGACAGATACGCAGTATTTT
>.|TRBV20-1|few|TRBJ2-7
CSARTGRGNTYEQYF
TGCAGTGCCAGGACGGGGAGGGGGAACACCTACGAGCAGTACTTC
>.|TRBV28|.|TRBJ1-2
CAVRGPESGYTF
TGTGCCGTCAGGGGTCCAGAGTCCGGCTACACCTTC
>.|TRBV18|many|TRBJ2-1
CASSPSVSSYNEQFF
TGTGCCAGCTCACCATCGGTGAGCTCCTACAATGAGCAGTTCTTC
>TRBD1|TRBV2|.|TRBJ1-6
CASSGGQIINSPLHF
TGTGCCAGCAGTGGGGGACAGATTATAAATTCACCCCTCCACTTT
>.|TRBV28|many|TRBJ2-7
CASSLFRGDYEQYF
TGTGCCAGCAGTTTATTCAGGGGTGACTACGAGCAGTACTTC
>.|TRBV28|few|TRBJ2-7
CASSPSGRQSYEQYF
TGTGCCAGCAGTCCTTCAGGACGGCAATCCTACGAGCAGTACTTC
>TRBD2|TRBV6-1|.|TRBJ2-3
CASRKTSGTDTQYF
TGTGCCAGCAGGAAGACTAGCGGGACAGATACGCAGTATTTT
>.|TRBV27|few|TRBJ2-7
CASSWGGQATRWEQYF
TGTGCCAGCAGTTGGGGAGGACAGGCTACCAGATGGGAGCAGTACTTC
>.|TRBV20-1|few|TRBJ2-1
CSASERLSVPEQFF
TGCAGTGCTAGTGAGAGACTATCGGTCCCCGAGCAGTTCTTC
>.|TRBV29-1|few|TRBJ1-1
CSVADRAEAFF
TGCAGCGTCGCCGACAGAGCTGAAGCTTTCTTT
>.|TRBV29-1|.|TRBJ2-1
CSVLAGYYNEQFF
TGCAGCGTTCTGGCAGGGTACTACAATGAGCAGTTCTTC
>.|TRBV6-2/TRBV6-3|.|TRBJ2-2
CASSSGMTGELFF
TGTGCCAGCAGCTCCGGAATGACCGGGGAGCTGTTTTTT
>.|TRBV3-1|few|TRBJ1-2
CASSHTGTSNYGYTF
TGTGCCAGCAGTCATACTGGGACTTCCAACTATGGCTACACCTTC
>.|TRBV6-1|.|TRBJ2-7
CASSESGVREQYF
TGTGCCAGCAGTGAAAGCGGAGTACGGGAGCAGTACTTC
>.|TRBV6-5|.|TRBJ1-5
CASSYGQGKSQPQHF
TGTGCCAGCAGTTATGGGCAGGGAAAATCTCAGCCCCAGCATTTT